The clone carrying this TCR beta chain was seen a handful of times. The antigen is not known. V trimming: 1 base; J trimming: 2 bases; junction bases outside the gene matches: 3. Germline CDR1 is SGHRS and CDR2 is YFSETQ. The CDR3 is 15 residues long. This entry comes from a study of T-cell memory formation after mild COVID-19. Study-level points and caveats: For contracting clones, CD4+ ones sat mainly in CM and EM, CD8+ in EMRA.

cDNA libraries for TCR alpha and TCR beta, carrying sample barcodes and UMIs, came from 5'RACE with constant-segment primers. Via MiXCR, TCRdb re-called the 5' RACE reads, giving one row per CDR3 protein. The repertoire consists of 120,000 to 150,000 distinct CDR3 sequences, with roughly 13% occurring once and the leading ten covering about 26%. This clonotype was sampled from an adult woman who had mild COVID-19 (a few samples of this study predate the infection). Cell type and time point are not known. The chain has TRBV5-1 and TRBJ2-1, with 7 bases matching TRBD2. The sequenced sample was PBMCs or a T cell subset sorted from them (not recorded which). The DNA for the CDR3 is TGCGCCAGCAGCTTGTTAGCGGGCCCCTACAATGAGCAGTTCTTC. Its protein product is CASSLLAGPYNEQFF. Full variable domain (remainder filled in from reference TRBV5-1 and TRBJ2-1): KAGVTQTPRYLIKTRGQQVTLSCSPISGHRSVSWYQQTPGQGLQFLFEYFSETQRNKGNFPGRFSGRQFSNSRSEMNVSTLELGDSALYLCASSLLAGPYNEQFFGPGTRLTVL.